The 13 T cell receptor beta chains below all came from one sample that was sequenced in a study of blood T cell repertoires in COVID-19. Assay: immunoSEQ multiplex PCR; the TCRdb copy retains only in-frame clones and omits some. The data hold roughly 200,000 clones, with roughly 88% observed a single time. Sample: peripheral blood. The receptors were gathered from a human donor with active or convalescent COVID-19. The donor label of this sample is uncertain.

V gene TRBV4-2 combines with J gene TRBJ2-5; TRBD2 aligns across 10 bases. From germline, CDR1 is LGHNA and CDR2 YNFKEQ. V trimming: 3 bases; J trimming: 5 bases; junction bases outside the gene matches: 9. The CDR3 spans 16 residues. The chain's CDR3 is CASSQGSGTSDETQYF. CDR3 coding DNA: TGTGCCAGCAGCCAGGGTTCCGGGACTAGCGATGAGACCCAGTACTTC.

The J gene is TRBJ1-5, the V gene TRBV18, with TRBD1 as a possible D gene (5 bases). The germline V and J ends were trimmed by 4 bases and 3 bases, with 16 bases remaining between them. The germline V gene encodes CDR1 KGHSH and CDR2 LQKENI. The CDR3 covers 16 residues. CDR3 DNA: TGTGCCAGCTCACAAGGCCGGGGGGGGTTCAATCAGCCCCAGCATTTT. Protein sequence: CASSQGRGGFNQPQHF.

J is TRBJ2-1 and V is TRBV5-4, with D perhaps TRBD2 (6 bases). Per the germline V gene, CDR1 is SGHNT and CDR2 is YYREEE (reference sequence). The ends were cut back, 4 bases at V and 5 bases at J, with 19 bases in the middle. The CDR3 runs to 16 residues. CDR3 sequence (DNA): TGTGCCAGCAGCCCACGGAGGGCTCAGGGCGACAATGAGCAGTTCTTC. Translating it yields CASSPRRAQGDNEQFF.

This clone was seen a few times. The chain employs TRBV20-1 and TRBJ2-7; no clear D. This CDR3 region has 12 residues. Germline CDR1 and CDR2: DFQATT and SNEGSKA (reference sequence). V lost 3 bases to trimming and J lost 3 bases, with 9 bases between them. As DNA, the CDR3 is TGCAGTGCTAGTTCAGAATACTACGAGCAGTACTTC. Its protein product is CSASSEYYEQYF.

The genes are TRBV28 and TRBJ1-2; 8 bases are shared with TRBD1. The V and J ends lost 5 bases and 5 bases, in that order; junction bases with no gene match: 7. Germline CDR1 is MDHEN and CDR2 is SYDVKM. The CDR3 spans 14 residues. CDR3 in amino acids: CASSRPGQAYGYTF. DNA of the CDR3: TGTGCCAGCAGTCGACCGGGACAGGCTTATGGCTACACCTTC.

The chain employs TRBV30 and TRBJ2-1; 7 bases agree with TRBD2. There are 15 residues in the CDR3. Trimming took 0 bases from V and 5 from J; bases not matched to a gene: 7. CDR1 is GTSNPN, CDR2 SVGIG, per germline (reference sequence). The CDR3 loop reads CAWSVRAGVNNEQFF. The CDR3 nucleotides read TGTGCCTGGAGTGTCCGGGCGGGAGTGAACAATGAGCAGTTCTTC.

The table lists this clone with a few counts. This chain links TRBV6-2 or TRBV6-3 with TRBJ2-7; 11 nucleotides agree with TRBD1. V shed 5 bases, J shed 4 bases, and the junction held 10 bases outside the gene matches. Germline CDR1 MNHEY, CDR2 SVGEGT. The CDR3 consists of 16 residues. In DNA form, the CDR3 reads TGTGCCAGCAGTACTCCCGGACAGGGGGCTTTGTACGAGCAGTACTTC. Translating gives CASSTPGQGALYEQYF.

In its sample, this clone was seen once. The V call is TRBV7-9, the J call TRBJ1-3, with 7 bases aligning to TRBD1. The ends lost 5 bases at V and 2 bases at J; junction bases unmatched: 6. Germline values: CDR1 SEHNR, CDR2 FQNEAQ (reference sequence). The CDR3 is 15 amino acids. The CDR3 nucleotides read TGTGCCAGCAGCATCAGGGGGGTGGCTGGAAACACCATATATTTT. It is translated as CASSIRGVAGNTIYF.

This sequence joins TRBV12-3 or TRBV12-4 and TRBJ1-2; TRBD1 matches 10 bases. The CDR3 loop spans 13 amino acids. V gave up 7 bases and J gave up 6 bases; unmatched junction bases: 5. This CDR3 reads CASTKGQGDGYTF. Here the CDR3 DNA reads TGTGCCAGCACCAAAGGACAGGGGGATGGCTACACCTTC.

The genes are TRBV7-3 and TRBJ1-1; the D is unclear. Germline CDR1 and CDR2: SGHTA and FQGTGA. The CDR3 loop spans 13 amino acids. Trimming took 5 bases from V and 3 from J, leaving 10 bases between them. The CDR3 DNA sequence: TGTGCCAGCAGCCGTTATCAGGACACTGAAGCTTTCTTT. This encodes CASSRYQDTEAFF.

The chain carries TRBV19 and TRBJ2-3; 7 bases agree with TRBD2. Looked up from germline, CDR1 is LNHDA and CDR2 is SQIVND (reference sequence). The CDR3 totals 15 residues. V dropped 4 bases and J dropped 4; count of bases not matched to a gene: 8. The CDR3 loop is CASSTGGSGADTQYF. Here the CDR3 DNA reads TGTGCCAGTAGTACTGGGGGGAGCGGGGCAGATACGCAGTATTTT.

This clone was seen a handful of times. The CDR3 sequence is CSVKLGNSGANVLTF. In DNA form, the CDR3 reads TGCAGCGTTAAGCTCGGGAACTCTGGGGCCAACGTCCTGACTTTC. The rearrangement joins TRBV29-1 to TRBJ2-6, with a tentative D call TRBD2 (5 bases). CDR1 and CDR2 from the germline V gene are SQVTM and ANQGSEA. V lost 5 bases and J 0 bases, leaving 11 bases between the germline ends. The CDR3 is 15 amino acids.

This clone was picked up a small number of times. The CDR3, as DNA: TGTGCCAGCAGCGTATCTAGCGGGAGGTTTGCAGGAGATACGCAGTATTTT. Its protein product is CASSVSSGRFAGDTQYF. The V and J genes are TRBV9 and TRBJ2-3, with TRBD2 identical over 11 bases. The CDR3 is 17 residues long. The J segment lost 5 bases and the V segment lost 1 base, leaving 9 bases of the junction unmatched. In germline, CDR1 is SGDLS, CDR2 YYNGEE.